This T cell receptor (beta chain) was profiled in a study of T cells in Graves' hyperthyroidism and ophthalmopathy. In the study overall: The authors collected peripheral blood at initial diagnosis, before any treatment. Study-level results: In the analysis, a 13 V-J model separated ophthalmopathy from stable hyperthyroidism.

Germline values: CDR1 SNHLY, CDR2 FYNNEI. The CDR3 runs to 15 residues. In regard to this clonotype: Its antigen is as yet unknown. This may arise from a read error, as a much more abundant clone is one base away.

Template material for amplifying TCR beta CDR3 regions consisted of RNA transcripts. RT-PCR in the first round (using the HTBI primer set) targeted the TCR CDR3. TCRdb passed the multiplex PCR reads through MiXCR, listing each CDR3 protein once. The repertoire holds approximately 360,000 distinct CDR3 sequences, with around 25% as singletons. Over 18 months, lack of ophthalmopathy progression marked Graves' hyperthyroidism as stable. The PBMCs were sourced from fresh peripheral blood (about 9.7 ml). This sequence was found in a man aged 45-65 years with Graves' hyperthyroidism. The rearrangement uses TRBV2 and TRBJ2-3; 11 positions agree with TRBD1. The sequenced material came from blood. The CDR3 spells CASSALDRGPGTPYF. CDR3 coding DNA: TGTGCCAGCAGTGCACTGGACAGGGGGCCCGGTACGCCGTATTTT.